This record concerns one T cell receptor beta chain sequence. Allocation to cohorts depended on clinical history reported by the participants. These data are taken from a study of blood T cell repertoires in COVID-19. The V end was cut by 5 bases, the J end by 7 bases, with 24 bases between. Germline lookup yields CDR1 SEHNR and CDR2 FQNEAQ (reference sequence). The CDR3 is made up of 17 amino acids. As handled by the study authors: The assay estimated nucleated cells by amplifying reference gene primers. The method was immunoSEQ multiplex PCR; TCRdb's version includes in-frame clones alone and lacks a portion of them. That table gives V, J and clone size, and the DNA gave D and trimming. The sample yields under 300,000 clones, around 87% seen once.

This receptor was obtained from a woman aged 45-65 years who had recovered from COVID-19. The specimen sequenced was PBMCs or T cells enriched from blood (not recorded which). This chain links TRBV7-9 with TRBJ2-1; perhaps TRBD2 as D (6 bases). The CDR3 protein is CASSLSLASVLVNEQFF. The CDR3 DNA reads as TGTGCCAGCAGCCTGTCGCTAGCGTCAGTCCTCGTGAATGAGCAGTTCTTC.